Shown below are 24 T cell receptor beta chains from a single sample sequenced in a study of T cell responses to AZD1222 COVID-19 vaccine. TCRdb's copy holds only in-frame clones and misses some; the assay was immunoSEQ multiplex PCR. This sample has tens of thousands of clones, with roughly 90% found just once. The sequences come from peripheral blood, collected 28 days after the second AZD1222 dose. These receptors were obtained from an adult who received the AZD1222 COVID-19 vaccine.

DNA of the CDR3: TGTGCCAGCAGTTTATTAGGCAGGGGGACTAGCGGGGCGAACATTCAGTACTTC. Its translation is CASSLLGRGTSGANIQYF. The chain carries TRBV28 and TRBJ2-4; TRBD2 matches at 13 bases. Trimming took 1 base from V and 7 from J; bases not matched to a gene: 10. Germline CDR1 and CDR2: MDHEN and SYDVKM. The CDR3 is 18 residues long.

This chain links TRBV15 with TRBJ1-3; D perhaps matches TRBD1 (6 bases). From germline, CDR1 is LNHNV and CDR2 YYDKDF (reference sequence). V shed 0 bases and J shed 8 bases, with 17 bases lying between them. The CDR3 is made up of 16 amino acids. The CDR3 reads CATSRDSRTARDTIYF. The CDR3 nucleotides are TGTGCCACCAGCAGAGATTCCCGGACAGCCCGTGACACCATATATTTT.

The chain is built from TRBV7-9 and TRBJ2-3; TRBD1 aligns across 8 bases. With 5 bases clipped from V and 2 bases from J, the junction kept 6 bases outside the gene matches. This CDR3 region has 15 residues. Germline V CDR1 and CDR2: SEHNR, FQNEAQ (reference sequence). As DNA, the CDR3 is TGTGCCAGCAGCACGGGGACAGGCTACACAGATACGCAGTATTTT. It specifies CASSTGTGYTDTQYF.

This chain connects TRBV4-1 to TRBJ1-2; no firm D call. CDR1 MGHRA and CDR2 YSYEKL come from the germline V gene. The V end was cut by 0 bases, the J end by 1 base, with 15 bases between. CDR3 length: 17 residues. CDR3: CASSQDAVVQINYGYTF. The CDR3 DNA sequence: TGCGCCAGCAGCCAAGATGCGGTGGTCCAGATTAACTATGGCTACACCTTC.

The chain carries TRBV20-1 and TRBJ2-7; D is uncertain. V gave up 0 bases and J gave up 7 bases, with 7 bases separating them. The CDR3 consists of 11 residues. CDR1 and CDR2 (germline): DFQATT, SNEGSKA (reference sequence). The DNA for the CDR3 is TGCAGTGCTAGAGATGTAAGTGAGCAGTACTTC. Protein product: CSARDVSEQYF.

The V gene is TRBV9, the J gene TRBJ1-6; 7 bases agree with TRBD1. Per germline, CDR1 SGDLS and CDR2 YYNGEE. This CDR3 is built from 15 residues. V was pared by 3 bases and J by 5 bases, with 5 bases of the junction left unmatched. The CDR3: CASSGGTVDNSPLHF. The CDR3 DNA follows: TGTGCCAGCAGCGGAGGGACAGTCGATAATTCACCCCTCCACTTT. Drawing the rest from reference TRBV9 and TRBJ1-6, the complete variable domain is DSGVTQTPKHLITATGQRVTLRCSPRSGDLSVYWYQQSLDQGLQFLIQYYNGEERAKGNILERFSAQQFPDLHSELNLSSLELGDSALYFCASSGGTVDNSPLHFGNGTRLTVT.

The chain joins TRBV9 to TRBJ2-1; TRBD2 matches 7 bases. V lost 3 bases to trimming and J lost 3 bases; unmatched junction nucleotides: 6. The CDR3 loop spans 15 amino acids. Germline-derived CDR1 and CDR2 are SGDLS and YYNGEE. CDR3 bases: TGTGCCAGCAGCGAGAGCGGGGACCGCTACAATGAGCAGTTCTTC. This sequence encodes CASSESGDRYNEQFF. Looking up the rest from reference TRBV9 and TRBJ2-1 gives the full variable domain: DSGVTQTPKHLITATGQRVTLRCSPRSGDLSVYWYQQSLDQGLQFLIQYYNGEERAKGNILERFSAQQFPDLHSELNLSSLELGDSALYFCASSESGDRYNEQFFGPGTRLTVL.

This clone occurred a few times. The chain has TRBV7-8 and TRBJ2-7, with D tentatively TRBD1 or TRBD2 (5 bases each). V gave up 2 bases and J gave up 0 bases, with 11 bases separating them. CDR1 SGHVS and CDR2 FQNEAQ come from the germline V gene. This CDR3 is built from 15 residues. The CDR3 DNA follows: TGTGCCAGCAGCTTATTCCAGGGACCCTCCTACGAGCAGTACTTC. Translating it yields CASSLFQGPSYEQYF.

CDR3 region: CASSQESTGLVQETQYF. CDR3 nucleotide sequence: TGCGCCAGCAGCCAAGAATCCACAGGGTTAGTCCAAGAGACCCAGTACTTC. The chain carries TRBV4-3 and TRBJ2-5; D might be TRBD1 (6 bases). The germline V gene has CDR1 LGHNA and CDR2 YSLEER. The CDR3 is made up of 17 amino acids. With 0 bases removed from V and 1 base from J, the gap between germline ends came to 15 bases.

The chain combines TRBV7-3 with TRBJ1-1, with D unresolved. Germline CDR1 SGHTA, CDR2 FQGTGA. Trimming took 4 bases from V and 1 from J, leaving 10 bases between them. CDR3 length: 14 residues. The CDR3 nucleotides read TGTGCCAGCAGCTCGAGGGCGGCGAACACTGAAGCTTTCTTT. Residues: CASSSRAANTEAFF.

The chain carries TRBV6-1 and TRBJ2-1, with 11 nucleotides matching TRBD2. V lost 2 bases and J lost 5; bases outside the gene matches: 8. The CDR3 totals 17 residues. Germline assignment: CDR1 MNHNS and CDR2 SASEGT. The CDR3 spells CASSELAGGLWDNEQFF. The CDR3 region has the DNA TGTGCCAGCAGTGAATTAGCGGGGGGGCTGTGGGACAATGAGCAGTTCTTC.

A single count supports this clone. This chain connects TRBV11-2 to TRBJ2-7; perhaps TRBD2 as D (6 bases). From germline, CDR1 is SGHAT and CDR2 FQNNGV. The V and J ends lost 1 base and 7 bases respectively, with 8 bases between them. The CDR3 extends over 12 amino acids. The CDR3 DNA reads TGTGCCAGCAGCTTAGCGGGGGTAGAGCAGTACTTC. This codes for CASSLAGVEQYF.

V is TRBV4-1 and J is TRBJ2-5; D might be TRBD1 (6 bases). The V and J ends lost 2 bases and 1 base respectively, with 14 bases between them. The CDR3 length is 16 residues. Per germline, CDR1 MGHRA and CDR2 YSYEKL. In nucleotides, the CDR3 is TGCGCCAGCAGCCAAAGGCCAACAGGGTCCCAAGAGACCCAGTACTTC. It translates to CASSQRPTGSQETQYF.

The chain is built from TRBV7-2 and TRBJ2-3; D unresolved. Germline CDR1 reads SGHTA; CDR2 reads FQGNSA. The CDR3 has 14 amino acids. V shed 1 base and J shed 6 bases, with 11 bases lying between them. The CDR3 nucleotides read TGTGCCAGCAGCTTAGGCAGAAACGCGGATACGCAGTATTTT. Translating gives CASSLGRNADTQYF. The full variable domain, rest sourced from reference TRBV7-2 and TRBJ2-3, is GAGVSQSPSNKVTEKGKDVELRCDPISGHTALYWYRQSLGQGLEFLIYFQGNSAPDKSGLPSDRFSAERTGGSVSTLTIQRTQQEDSAVYLCASSLGRNADTQYFGPGTRLTVL.

This clone has only one observation. This chain joins TRBV27 and TRBJ2-7; 8 nucleotides match TRBD1. The V gene end was trimmed by 6 bases and the J gene end by 0 bases; junction bases not matched to a gene: 4. The CDR3 is 14 amino acids. The germline V gene encodes CDR1 MNHEY and CDR2 SMNVEV (reference sequence). The CDR3: CASSRTGSSYEQYF. The CDR3 coding sequence is TGTGCCAGCAGCAGGACAGGGTCCTCCTACGAGCAGTACTTC.

CDR3 protein: CASGGSGISYNEQFF. CDR3 nucleotide sequence: TGTGCCAGTGGAGGGTCGGGGATTTCCTACAATGAGCAGTTCTTC. This chain connects TRBV19 to TRBJ2-1; the D gene is possibly TRBD2 (6 bases). Germline CDR1 LNHDA, CDR2 SQIVND (reference sequence). V was shortened by 8 bases and J by 1 base, with 15 bases between the two germline ends. The CDR3 length is 15 residues.

This clone occurred a few times. The rearrangement links TRBV12-3 or TRBV12-4 to TRBJ2-1; unclear D gene. CDR3 size: 13 residues. With 3 bases removed from V and 5 bases from J, the gap between germline ends came to 8 bases. The DNA of the CDR3 is TGTGCCAGCAGTTTCGGGTGGGACAATGAGCAGTTCTTC. It yields the protein CASSFGWDNEQFF.

The chain has TRBV2 and TRBJ2-7, with 9 bases fitting TRBD1. Germline V CDR1 and CDR2: SNHLY, FYNNEI. V gave up 2 bases and J gave up 0 bases; unmatched junction bases: 5. This CDR3 region has 16 residues. This chain's CDR3 is CASSESWTGVSYEQYF. DNA for the CDR3: TGTGCCAGCAGTGAATCGTGGACAGGGGTCTCCTACGAGCAGTACTTC.

The V call is TRBV6-5, the J call TRBJ2-7, with 8 bases matching TRBD1. Germline values: CDR1 MNHEY, CDR2 SVGAGI. This CDR3 is built from 15 residues. Unmatched junction bases numbered 10, after V lost 6 bases and J lost 3 bases. The CDR3 coding sequence is TGTGCCAGCAGCAACAGGGGGTCAGCGTTCTACGAGCAGTACTTC. Its protein product is CASSNRGSAFYEQYF.

The chain uses TRBV5-1 and TRBJ2-2, with D possibly being TRBD2 (5 bases). This CDR3 contains 15 residues. Trimming removed 4 bases at V and 2 bases at J, with 12 bases between. Germline V gives CDR1 SGHRS, CDR2 YFSETQ. In DNA, the CDR3 is TGCGCCAGCAGCCCAAGGACGGGAAACACCGGGGAGCTGTTTTTT. Its protein is CASSPRTGNTGELFF.

The rearrangement uses TRBV6-5 and TRBJ1-2; D is perhaps TRBD1 (6 bases). The CDR3 totals 16 residues. V was cut by 0 bases and J by 3 bases, with 14 bases left in between. Germline lookup yields CDR1 MNHEY and CDR2 SVGAGI. CDR3 DNA: TGTGCCAGCAGTTACTCGCGTACAGGGCCCGACTATGGCTACACCTTC. This codes for CASSYSRTGPDYGYTF.

This chain uses TRBV28 with TRBJ2-3, with a weak D call TRBD2 (5 bases). This CDR3 is built from 17 residues. CDR1 and CDR2 (germline): MDHEN, SYDVKM. The V end was cut by 5 bases, the J end by 0 bases, with 18 bases between. The chain's CDR3 is CASSPAGPTGSTDTQYF. CDR3 DNA: TGTGCCAGCAGTCCGGCTGGACCAACGGGAAGCACAGATACGCAGTATTTT.

V is TRBV3-1 (or the pseudogene TRBV3-2) and J is TRBJ1-6; D may be TRBD1 (6 bases). The germline gives CDR1 LGHDT, CDR2 YNNKEL (reference sequence). There are 15 residues in the CDR3. Trimming pared 0 bases from V and 7 bases from J, leaving 10 bases between. CDR3 amino acids: CASSQDWQGNSPLHF. The CDR3 DNA is TGTGCCAGCAGCCAAGATTGGCAGGGGAATTCACCCCTCCACTTT.

V usage is TRBV5-6 and J usage is TRBJ1-1; 7 bases map to TRBD1. The germline V gene has CDR1 SGHDT and CDR2 YYEEEE. After removal of 0 bases from V and 0 bases from J, the junction contained 8 bases not matched to a gene. The CDR3 runs to 17 residues. CDR3 residues: CASSLVQGQPLNTEAFF. The DNA of the CDR3 is TGTGCCAGCAGCTTGGTACAGGGACAGCCACTGAACACTGAAGCTTTCTTT.